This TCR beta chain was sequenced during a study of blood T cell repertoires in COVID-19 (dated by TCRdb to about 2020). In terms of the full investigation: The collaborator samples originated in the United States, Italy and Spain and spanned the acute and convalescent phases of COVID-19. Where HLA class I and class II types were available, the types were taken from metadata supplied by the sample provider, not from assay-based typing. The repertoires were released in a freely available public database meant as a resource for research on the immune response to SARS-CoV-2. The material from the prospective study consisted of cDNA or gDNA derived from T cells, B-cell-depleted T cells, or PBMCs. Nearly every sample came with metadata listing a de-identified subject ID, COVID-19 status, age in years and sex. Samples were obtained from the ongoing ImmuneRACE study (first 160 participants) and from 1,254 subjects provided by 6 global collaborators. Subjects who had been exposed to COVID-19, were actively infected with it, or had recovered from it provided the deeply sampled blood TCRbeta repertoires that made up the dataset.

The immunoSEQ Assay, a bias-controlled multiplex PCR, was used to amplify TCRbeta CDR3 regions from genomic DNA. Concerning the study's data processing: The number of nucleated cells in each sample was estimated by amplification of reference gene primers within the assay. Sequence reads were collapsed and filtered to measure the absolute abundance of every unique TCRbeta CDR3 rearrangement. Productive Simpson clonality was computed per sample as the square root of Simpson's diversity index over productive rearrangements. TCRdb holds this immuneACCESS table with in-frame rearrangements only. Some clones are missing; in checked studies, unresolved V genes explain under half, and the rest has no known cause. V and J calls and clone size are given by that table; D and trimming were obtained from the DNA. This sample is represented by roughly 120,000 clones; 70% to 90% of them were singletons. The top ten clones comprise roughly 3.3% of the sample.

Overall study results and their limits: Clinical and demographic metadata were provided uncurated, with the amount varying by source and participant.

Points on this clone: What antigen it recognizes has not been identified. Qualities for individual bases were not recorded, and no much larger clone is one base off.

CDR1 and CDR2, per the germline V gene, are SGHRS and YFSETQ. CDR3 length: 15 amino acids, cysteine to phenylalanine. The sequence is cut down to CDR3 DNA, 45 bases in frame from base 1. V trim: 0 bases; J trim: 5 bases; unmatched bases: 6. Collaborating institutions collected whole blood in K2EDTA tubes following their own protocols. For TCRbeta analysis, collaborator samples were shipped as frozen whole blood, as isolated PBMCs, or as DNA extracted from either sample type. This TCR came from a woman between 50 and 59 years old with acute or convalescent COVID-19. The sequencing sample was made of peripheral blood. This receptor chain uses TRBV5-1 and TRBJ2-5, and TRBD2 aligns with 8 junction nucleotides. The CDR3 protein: CASSLAPGGLETQYF. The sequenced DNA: TGCGCCAGCAGCTTGGCCCCGGGAGGGTTGGAGACCCAGTACTTC.